This TCR beta chain was retrieved from a study of human CD8 memory T cell subsets (dated by TCRdb to 2020 to 2022). Some background on the complete study: To assess clonal relationships, the TCRbeta repertoires of stem-like (TSTEM), progenitor exhausted-like (TPEX) and effector memory CD8+ T cell subsets were compared. Six donors each provided TSTEM, TPEX and effector memory subsets, and TCRbeta repertoires were obtained from all six.

Early differentiated memory cells that were CCR7+ PD-1+ TIGIT+ and showed dysfunctional, exhausted-like traits were classified as progenitor exhausted-like memory CD8+ T cells (TPEX). Peripheral blood mononuclear cells were isolated from healthy donor buffy coats by density gradient separation. The study enriched total CD8+ T cells through negative magnetic separation using EasySep or MojoSort CD8+ T cell isolation kits. An RNeasy Mini Kit was used to extract total RNA from duplicate vials of some 160,000 sorted CD8+ T cells per subset. The PBMCs were used either fresh or after being cryopreserved in fetal bovine serum with about 10% DMSO. Fluorescence-activated cell sorting on a FACSAria III was used to sort CD8+ T cell subsets to purity. CDR1 SNHLY and CDR2 FYNNEI were looked up in the germline V gene. The cysteine opens and the phenylalanine closes a CDR3 of 17 amino acids. Nucleotide data are not available.

General conclusions and limits of the study: Only TCRbeta chains were sequenced, and the repertoire comparisons were based on over five donors and tested using paired t-tests with Bonferroni correction. Based on Chao1 estimates, TSTEM subsets appeared to have greater repertoire diversity than TPEX subsets, which may reflect a broader range of specificities. Normalized Shannon-Wiener diversity was similarly high in TSTEM and TPEX subsets, while effector memory subsets were less diverse by comparison. Although both stem-like subsets shared clonotypes with effector memory cells, the overlap between TSTEM and TPEX repertoires was minimal, suggesting distinct antigen spectra for the TSTEM and TPEX subsets.

The reads were generated on a NextSeq 550. A Human TCR Profiling Kit was used to prepare UMI-labeled 5' RACE TCRbeta libraries. Every TCRbeta library was prepared in parallel with an identical number of PCR cycles. From the authors' description of their analysis: Each TCRbeta library contained between about 3,000 and 18,000 functional CDR3beta clonotypes. MIGEC 1.2.9 handled UMI extraction and consensus assembly, with a minimum of three reads required per UMI. MiXCR 3.0.3 was used to extract in-frame CDR3beta repertoires. Each sample was downsampled to 42,000 randomly selected UMIs before diversity metrics were computed in VDJtools 1.2.1. Repertoire overlap metrics D, R and F2 were calculated in VDJtools for the top 3,000 clones of each sample pair. After the reads were reprocessed by TCRdb, one entry was made per CDR3 protein sequence, with no DNA. In this record, the V and J calls reflect TCRdb's handling and not the investigators' own analysis. This sample's table carries more than 6,500 distinct CDR3 sequences. The top ten hold around a fifth of the sample.

Judged by frequency, this clonotype is medium-sized (0.01 to 0.1%); no count was given. Its binding antigen is unknown. The receptor was derived from a human donor in good health. The specimen was CD8+ T cells from PBMCs. The chain couples TRBV2 to TRBJ1-1. The CDR3 amino acid sequence is: CASSPAYGQERNTEAFF. With all but the CDR3 taken from the reference TRBV2 and TRBJ1-1 genes, the full variable domain is: EPEVTQTPSHQVTQMGQEVILRCVPISNHLYFYWYRQILGQKVEFLVSFYNNEISEKSEIFDDQFSVERPDGSNFTLKIRSTKLEDSAMYFCASSPAYGQERNTEAFFGQGTRLTVV.